The 11 T cell receptor beta chains below come from one sample, sequenced in a study of shared clonotypes between healthy human individuals. The method was immunoSEQ multiplex PCR; TCRdb's version includes in-frame clones alone and lacks a portion of them. The data contain roughly 1,600,000 clones, approximately 98.5% of them singletons. The sample consisted of naive CD4+ T cells sorted from blood. Subset given: CD45RA+ positively selected. These receptor sequences come from a man under 40 in good health.

This clone came up once. The CDR3 is CASSLGTGENQPQHF. As DNA, the CDR3 is TGTGCCAGCAGCTTAGGGACAGGGGAGAATCAGCCCCAGCATTTT. V usage is TRBV13 and J usage is TRBJ1-5, with 8 bases matching TRBD1. There are 15 residues in the CDR3. V trimming: 0 bases; J trimming: 4 bases; junction bases outside the gene matches: 2. Germline V CDR1 and CDR2: PRHDT, FYEKMQ (reference sequence). The complete variable domain, with remaining parts taken from reference TRBV13 and TRBJ1-5, reads AAGVIQSPRHLIKEKRETATLKCYPIPRHDTVYWYQQGPGQDPQFLISFYEKMQSDKGSIPDRFSAQQFSDYHSELNMSSLELGDSALYFCASSLGTGENQPQHFGDGTRLSIL.

On this clone: Other DNA sequences in this specimen translate into the identical CDR3. The chain couples TRBV5-1 to TRBJ2-5; TRBD2 is a possible D gene (6 bases). The germline gives CDR1 SGHRS, CDR2 YFSETQ. The V and J ends lost 1 base and 0 bases respectively, with 7 bases between them. This CDR3 is built from 14 residues. The DNA of the CDR3 is TGCGCCAGCAGCTTGTTAGCGGACCAAGAGACCCAGTACTTC. This codes for CASSLLADQETQYF. Based on the CDR3 plus reference TRBV5-1 and TRBJ2-5, the full variable domain is KAGVTQTPRYLIKTRGQQVTLSCSPISGHRSVSWYQQTPGQGLQFLFEYFSETQRNKGNFPGRFSGRQFSNSRSEMNVSTLELGDSALYLCASSLLADQETQYFGPGTRLLVL.

The chain joins TRBV7-9 to TRBJ1-1; 7 bases agree with TRBD1. CDR3 length: 16 residues. Per germline, CDR1 SEHNR and CDR2 FQNEAQ (reference sequence). V lost 5 bases to trimming and J lost 7 bases; unmatched junction nucleotides: 16. CDR3 amino acids: CASSQIPLGGEVEAFF. In DNA form, the CDR3 reads TGTGCCAGCAGCCAAATTCCCCTAGGGGGCGAGGTTGAAGCTTTCTTT.

A remark on this clone: At the DNA level, this CDR3 is encoded by other sequences in the same sample as well. This chain connects TRBV9 to TRBJ2-3; 8 nucleotides agree with TRBD1. The germline V gene has CDR1 SGDLS and CDR2 YYNGEE. This CDR3 comprises 15 residues. Losses at the gene ends were 4 bases for V and 0 bases for J; bases not matched to a gene: 4. The CDR3 sequence is CASSPRTGSTDTQYF. The CDR3 DNA reads TGTGCCAGCAGCCCTCGGACAGGGAGCACAGATACGCAGTATTTT.

About this clone: This same CDR3 is encoded by further DNA sequences in the sample. The V call is TRBV7-9, the J call TRBJ1-5; TRBD1 matches at 7 bases. V lost 3 bases to trimming and J lost 2 bases; unmatched junction nucleotides: 1. The CDR3 has 14 amino acids. Germline V gives CDR1 SEHNR, CDR2 FQNEAQ (reference sequence). The CDR3 region has the DNA TGTGCCAGCAGCTTTACAGGGGGCAATCAGCCCCAGCATTTT. Translating gives CASSFTGGNQPQHF.

This clone was found once. V and J are TRBV11-2 and TRBJ2-2; D is possibly TRBD1 (5 bases). Trimming removed 4 bases from V and 7 bases from J, with 13 bases in between. Germline-derived CDR1 and CDR2 are SGHAT and FQNNGV. CDR3 length: 14 residues. The DNA for the CDR3 is TGTGCCAGCAGCTACAGCAGGGTTAGCGGGGAGCTGTTTTTT. This encodes CASSYSRVSGELFF.

The V call is TRBV6-6, the J call TRBJ2-1, with a weak D call TRBD1 (5 bases). Between the trimmed V and J ends, which lost 7 bases and 4 bases, there was a span of 11 bases. The CDR3 has 13 residues. The germline CDR1 and CDR2 sequences are MNHNY and SVGAGI (reference sequence). The CDR3 loop reads CASMKGPYNEQFF. CDR3 coding DNA: TGTGCCAGCATGAAGGGGCCTTACAATGAGCAGTTCTTC.

V and J are TRBV7-3 and TRBJ2-5; D is perhaps TRBD1 (6 bases). Per germline, CDR1 SGHTA and CDR2 FQGTGA. V lost 4 bases, J lost 0 bases, and 9 bases lay in between. The CDR3 contains 14 residues. CDR3 sequence reads: CASSSGQYQETQYF. DNA for the CDR3: TGTGCCAGCAGCTCCGGACAGTACCAAGAGACCCAGTACTTC.

The genes are TRBV7-9 and TRBJ2-3; D is perhaps TRBD1 (6 bases). Trimming stripped 1 base from V and 4 bases from J, with 15 bases between. This CDR3 comprises 16 residues. Germline CDR1 is SEHNR and CDR2 is FQNEAQ (reference sequence). CDR3 nucleotides: TGTGCCAGCAGCTTAGGGGCAGGGGTAAGCCCAGATACGCAGTATTTT. Its translation is CASSLGAGVSPDTQYF.

This chain uses TRBV6-1 with TRBJ2-7; TRBD1 matches 11 bases. This CDR3 is built from 15 residues. The V gene end was trimmed by 5 bases and the J gene end by 5 bases; junction bases not matched to a gene: 8. Germline V gene data show CDR1 as MNHNS and CDR2 as SASEGT. Here the CDR3 DNA reads TGTGCCAGCAGTAGGGCCGGGACAGGGGGTAACGAGCAGTACTTC. Translating it yields CASSRAGTGGNEQYF.

As for this clone: Different DNA sequences within this sample yield the same CDR3. The genes are TRBV27 and TRBJ2-2, with 10 bases identical to TRBD2. From germline, CDR1 is MNHEY and CDR2 SMNVEV (reference sequence). The CDR3 is 15 amino acids. Trimming at V came to 2 bases and at J to 5 bases, leaving 2 bases not matched to a gene. CDR3 loop: CASSLLAGVTGELFF. As DNA, the CDR3 is TGTGCCAGCAGTTTACTAGCGGGAGTTACCGGGGAGCTGTTTTTT.